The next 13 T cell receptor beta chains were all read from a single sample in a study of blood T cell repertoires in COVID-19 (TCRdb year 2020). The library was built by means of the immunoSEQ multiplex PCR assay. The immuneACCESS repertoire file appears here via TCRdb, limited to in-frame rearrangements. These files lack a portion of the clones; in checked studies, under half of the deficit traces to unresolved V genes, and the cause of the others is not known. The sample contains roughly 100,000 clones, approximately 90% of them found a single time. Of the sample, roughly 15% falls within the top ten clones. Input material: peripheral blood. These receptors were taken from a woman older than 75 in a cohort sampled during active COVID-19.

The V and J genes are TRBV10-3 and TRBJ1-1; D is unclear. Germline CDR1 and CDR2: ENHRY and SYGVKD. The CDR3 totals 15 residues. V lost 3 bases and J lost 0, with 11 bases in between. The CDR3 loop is CAISDQASMNTEAFF. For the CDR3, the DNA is TGTGCCATCAGTGACCAGGCTAGCATGAACACTGAAGCTTTCTTT.

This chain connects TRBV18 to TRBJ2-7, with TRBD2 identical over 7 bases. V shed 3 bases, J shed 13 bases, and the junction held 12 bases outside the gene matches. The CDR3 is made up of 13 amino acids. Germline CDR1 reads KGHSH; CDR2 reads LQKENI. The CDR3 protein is CASSPPAGDFYYF. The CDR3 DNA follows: TGTGCCAGCTCACCCCCCGCGGGAGATTTCTATTACTTC. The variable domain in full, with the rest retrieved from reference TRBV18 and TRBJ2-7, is NAGVMQNPRHLVRRRGQEARLRCSPMKGHSHVYWYRQLPEEGLKFMVYLQKENIIDESGMPKERFSAEFPKEGPSILRIQQVVRGDSAAYFCASSPPAGDFYYFGPGTRLTVT.

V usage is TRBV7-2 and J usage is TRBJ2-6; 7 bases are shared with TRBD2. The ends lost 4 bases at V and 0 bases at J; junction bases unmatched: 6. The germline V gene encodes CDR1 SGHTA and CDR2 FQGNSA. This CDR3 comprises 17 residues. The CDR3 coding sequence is TGTGCCAGCAGCTCTAGCGGCGCCCCCTCTGGGGCCAACGTCCTGACTTTC. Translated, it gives CASSSSGAPSGANVLTF.

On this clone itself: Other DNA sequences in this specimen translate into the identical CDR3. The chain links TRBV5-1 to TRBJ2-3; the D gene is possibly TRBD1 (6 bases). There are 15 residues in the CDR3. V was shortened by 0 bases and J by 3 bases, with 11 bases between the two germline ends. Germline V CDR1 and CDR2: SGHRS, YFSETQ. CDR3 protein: CASSLVGQGTDTQYF. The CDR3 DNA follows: TGCGCCAGCAGCTTGGTAGGTCAGGGGACAGATACGCAGTATTTT.

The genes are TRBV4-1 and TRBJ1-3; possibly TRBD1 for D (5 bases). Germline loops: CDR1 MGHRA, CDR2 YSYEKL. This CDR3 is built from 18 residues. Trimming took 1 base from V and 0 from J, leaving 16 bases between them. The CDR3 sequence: CASSQAAGQIASGNTIYF. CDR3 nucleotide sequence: TGCGCCAGCAGCCAAGCTGCAGGGCAAATAGCCTCTGGAAACACCATATATTTT.

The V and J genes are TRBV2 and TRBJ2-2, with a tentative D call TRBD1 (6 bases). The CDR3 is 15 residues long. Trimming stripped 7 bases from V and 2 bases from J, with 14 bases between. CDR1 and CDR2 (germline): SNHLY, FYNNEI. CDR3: CASNWAGANTGELFF. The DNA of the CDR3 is TGTGCCAGCAACTGGGCAGGGGCTAACACCGGGGAGCTGTTTTTT.

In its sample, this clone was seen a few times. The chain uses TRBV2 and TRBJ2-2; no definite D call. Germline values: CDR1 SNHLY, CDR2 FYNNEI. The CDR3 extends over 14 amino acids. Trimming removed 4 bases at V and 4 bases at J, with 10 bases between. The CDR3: CASSGLYGTGELFF. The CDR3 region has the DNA TGTGCCAGCAGTGGACTTTACGGCACCGGGGAGCTGTTTTTT.

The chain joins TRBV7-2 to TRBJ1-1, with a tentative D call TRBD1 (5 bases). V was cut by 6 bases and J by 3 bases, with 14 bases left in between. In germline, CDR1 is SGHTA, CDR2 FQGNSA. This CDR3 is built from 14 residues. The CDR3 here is CASRPQPGYTEAFF. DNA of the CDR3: TGTGCCAGCAGACCCCAGCCAGGGTACACTGAAGCTTTCTTT.

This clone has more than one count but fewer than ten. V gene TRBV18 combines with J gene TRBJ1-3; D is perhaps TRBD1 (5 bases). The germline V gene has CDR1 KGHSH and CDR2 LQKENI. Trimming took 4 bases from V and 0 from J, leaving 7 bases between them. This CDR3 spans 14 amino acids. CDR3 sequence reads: CASSQGASGNTIYF. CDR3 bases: TGTGCCAGCTCACAAGGGGCCTCTGGAAACACCATATATTTT.

The CDR3 here is CAISGTITDTQYF. The CDR3 DNA reads as TGTGCCATCAGTGGCACAATCACAGATACGCAGTATTTT. The V call is TRBV10-3, the J call TRBJ2-3; no reliable D call. The germline V and J ends were trimmed by 4 bases and 2 bases, with 7 bases remaining between them. This CDR3 has 13 amino acids. Looked up from germline, CDR1 is ENHRY and CDR2 is SYGVKD.

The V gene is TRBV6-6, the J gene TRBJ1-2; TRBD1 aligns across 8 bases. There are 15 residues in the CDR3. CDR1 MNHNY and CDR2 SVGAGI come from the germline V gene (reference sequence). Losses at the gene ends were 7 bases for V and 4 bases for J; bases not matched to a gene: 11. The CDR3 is CASKETGTGGYGYTF. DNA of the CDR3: TGTGCCAGCAAGGAAACCGGGACAGGAGGCTATGGCTACACCTTC.

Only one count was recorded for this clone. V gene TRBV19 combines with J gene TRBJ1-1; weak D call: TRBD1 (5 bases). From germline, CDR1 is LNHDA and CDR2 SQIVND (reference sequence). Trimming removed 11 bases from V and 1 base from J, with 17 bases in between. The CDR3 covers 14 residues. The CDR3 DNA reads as TGTGCCGCACGTGTGGGACTCGGGAACACTGAAGCTTTCTTT. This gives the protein CAARVGLGNTEAFF.

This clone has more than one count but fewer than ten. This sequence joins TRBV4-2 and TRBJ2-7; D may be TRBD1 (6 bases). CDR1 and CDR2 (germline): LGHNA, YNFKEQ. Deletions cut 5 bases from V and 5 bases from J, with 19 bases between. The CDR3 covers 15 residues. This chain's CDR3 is CASSKQGISTDEQYF. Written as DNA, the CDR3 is TGTGCCAGCAGCAAGCAGGGGATATCGACGGACGAGCAGTACTTC.